This TCR beta chain emerged from a study of blood T cell repertoires in COVID-19. V was clipped by 0 bases and J by 8 bases, with 11 bases between them. CDR1 and CDR2 from the germline V gene are SGHDT and YYEEEE. The CDR3 consists of 13 residues. Profiled with immunoSEQ multiplex PCR; TCRdb holds only in-frame clones, not every one. Of about 240,000 clones in the sample, under 85% are singletons; the top ten hold about 1.9%. Sequencing input: peripheral blood. The chain uses TRBV5-6 and TRBJ1-2; D might be TRBD1 (6 bases). The sequence was obtained from a man aged 30-40 years who had recovered from COVID-19. CDR3 protein: CASSLVAGEGYTF. In DNA form, the CDR3 reads TGTGCCAGCAGCTTGGTGGCAGGGGAAGGCTACACCTTC.